This TCR beta chain was captured in a study of T-cell reconstitution after alpha-beta-depleted transplantation in children. V lost 5 bases and J 1 base, leaving 22 bases between the germline ends. Germline lookup yields CDR1 DFQATT and CDR2 SNEGSKA (reference sequence). There are 17 residues in the CDR3. Unique molecular identifiers were used in preparing the TCRbeta library. TCRdb fed the PCR reads into MiXCR, producing one record per CDR3 protein. The sample lists 640,000 or so distinct CDR3 sequences, around a sixth occurring once. This clonotype was counted at least ten times. The source was PBMCs from the stem cell graft donor, collected from the stem cell graft. The V and J genes are TRBV20-1 and TRBJ2-3; tentative D call: TRBD2 (7 bases). The receptor comes from a human donor who donated a stem cell graft to a child with acute myeloid leukemia. The CDR3, as DNA: TGCAGTGCTCACACTGCCTGGGAGGGGGGGGGCACAGATACGCAGTATTTT. Its translation is CSAHTAWEGGGTDTQYF.